What follows are 20 T cell receptor beta chains derived from one specimen sequenced in a study of blood T cell repertoires in COVID-19. Libraries were prepared by immunoSEQ multiplex PCR; TCRdb keeps only in-frame clonotypes and omits some of them. The profile shows over 100,000 clones, approximately 90% of them singletons. What was sequenced was peripheral blood. The receptors derive from a man aged 60 to 69 with COVID-19, enrolled during active disease.

The chain recombines TRBV6-5 with TRBJ1-3; 7 bases align to TRBD1. Germline trimming cut 0 bases from V and 2 bases from J; bases unmatched to any gene: 4. The CDR3 contains 16 residues. Germline CDR1 MNHEY, CDR2 SVGAGI. Here the CDR3 reads CASSYSGGTAGNTIYF. The CDR3, as DNA: TGTGCCAGCAGTTACTCAGGGGGGACAGCTGGAAACACCATATATTTT.

A note on this clone: Sequence at one end of the junction differs from germline and may be a read error. The V gene is TRBV7-9, the J gene TRBJ2-7; tentatively, D is TRBD2 (5 bases). Per the germline V gene, CDR1 is SEHNR and CDR2 is FQNEAQ (reference sequence). This CDR3 is 11 amino acids long. The CDR3 is CARGASQFSRF. CDR3 nucleotides: TGTGCCCGGGGAGCCAGCCAATTCTCGCGCTTC.

The CDR3 sequence: CASSQPRDRGSTDTQYF. The CDR3 coding sequence is TGCGCCAGCAGTCAACCCCGGGACAGGGGAAGCACAGATACGCAGTATTTT. J is TRBJ2-3 and V is TRBV23-1; TRBD1 matches at 10 bases. TRBV23-1 is assigned to the ORF class and has an uncertain function. The CDR3 runs 17 residues. The J segment lost 0 bases and the V segment lost 2 bases, leaving 5 bases of the junction unmatched.

The rearrangement joins TRBV2 to TRBJ1-4; tentatively, D is TRBD1 (5 bases). V was trimmed by 8 bases and J by 0 bases, leaving 7 bases between them. This CDR3 has 13 residues. CDR1 is SNHLY, CDR2 FYNNEI, per germline. CDR3 nucleotides: TGTGCCAGCCAGGGTACAACTAATGAAAAACTGTTTTTT. Translating gives CASQGTTNEKLFF.

The rearrangement joins TRBV4-2 to TRBJ2-3; 10 nucleotides align to TRBD2. The trim removed 3 bases at V and 1 base at J, leaving 7 bases unmatched. CDR1 is LGHNA and CDR2 is YNFKEQ in the germline V gene. CDR3 size: 17 residues. CDR3 nucleotide sequence: TGTGCCAGCAGCCATCTACCCCTAGCGGGGGGCACAGATACGCAGTATTTT. Amino acid sequence: CASSHLPLAGGTDTQYF.

The chain combines TRBV6-6 with TRBJ2-3, with a weak D call TRBD2 (5 bases). The CDR3 spans 15 residues. V was trimmed by 5 bases and J by 4 bases, leaving 16 bases between them. Germline CDR1 and CDR2: MNHNY and SVGAGI (reference sequence). CDR3 sequence: CASSPWKGVPDTQYF. The DNA of the CDR3 is TGTGCCAGCAGTCCCTGGAAGGGAGTCCCAGATACGCAGTATTTT.

CDR3 sequence (DNA): TGTGCCAGCAGTCGTGGAGTAATAGCGGGGCATGAGCAGTTCTTC. Its translation is CASSRGVIAGHEQFF. The chain links TRBV6-5 to TRBJ2-1, with TRBD2 matching over 8 bases. Germline values: CDR1 MNHEY, CDR2 SVGAGI. This CDR3 is 15 amino acids long. V trimming: 5 bases; J trimming: 8 bases; junction bases outside the gene matches: 11.

The chain uses TRBV3-1 (or the pseudogene TRBV3-2) and TRBJ2-7, with a tentative D call TRBD1 (5 bases). The V end was cut by 0 bases, the J end by 8 bases, with 17 bases between. Germline lookup yields CDR1 LGHDT and CDR2 YNNKEL (reference sequence). CDR3 length: 15 amino acids. In DNA form, the CDR3 reads TGTGCCAGCAGCCAAGATATCAGGGCCTCTACGAAGCAGTACTTC. This translates into CASSQDIRASTKQYF.

J is TRBJ2-7 and V is TRBV5-1; 11 bases are shared with TRBD1. Unmatched junction bases numbered 7, after V lost 7 bases and J lost 4 bases. The CDR3 totals 14 residues. Looked up from germline, CDR1 is SGHRS and CDR2 is YFSETQ. This CDR3 reads CASRHGTGGYEQYF. The CDR3 nucleotides read TGCGCCAGCCGGCACGGGACAGGGGGTTACGAGCAGTACTTC.

The chain carries TRBV30 and TRBJ1-6, with a possible D match to TRBD1 (5 bases). From germline, CDR1 is GTSNPN and CDR2 SVGIG (reference sequence). Between the trimmed V and J ends, which lost 2 bases and 7 bases, there was a span of 9 bases. The CDR3 sequence is 13 residues long. The CDR3 loop reads CAWSLRQNSPLHF. As DNA, the CDR3 is TGTGCCTGGAGTCTTAGACAGAATTCACCCCTCCACTTT.

The chain is built from TRBV25-1 and TRBJ2-3; the D gene is possibly TRBD2 (5 bases). Germline V gene sequence: CDR1 MGHDK, CDR2 SYGVNS. Trimming took off 5 bases at V and 3 bases at J, with 18 bases between the two ends. This CDR3 is 16 amino acids long. The CDR3 loop reads CASSPDAAGLTDTQYF. CDR3 in DNA: TGTGCCAGCAGTCCAGATGCGGCGGGTCTTACAGATACGCAGTATTTT.

The genes are TRBV19 and TRBJ2-7, with 7 bases matching TRBD2. In germline, CDR1 is LNHDA, CDR2 SQIVND (reference sequence). There are 16 residues in the CDR3. J lost 1 base, V lost 1 base, and 7 bases had no gene match. The CDR3 sequence: CASSIGLAAPSYEQYF. The CDR3 DNA is TGTGCCAGTAGTATAGGGCTAGCGGCCCCATCCTACGAGCAGTACTTC. The complete variable domain, with remaining parts taken from reference TRBV19 and TRBJ2-7, reads DGGITQSPKYLFRKEGQNVTLSCEQNLNHDAMYWYRQDPGQGLRLIYYSQIVNDFQKGDIAEGYSVSREKKESFPLTVTSAQKNPTAFYLCASSIGLAAPSYEQYFGPGTRLTVT.

The V gene is TRBV4-1, the J gene TRBJ2-1; a possible D gene is TRBD2 (5 bases). The V gene lost 4 bases and the J gene lost 0 bases, with 7 bases spanning the gap. Per germline, CDR1 MGHRA and CDR2 YSYEKL. The CDR3 length is 14 residues. CDR3 DNA: TGCGCCAGCAGCCTAGCGAGCTCCTACAATGAGCAGTTCTTC. Translating it yields CASSLASSYNEQFF.

The chain links TRBV3-1 (or the pseudogene TRBV3-2) to TRBJ1-4, with TRBD1 identical over 7 bases. CDR3 length: 15 residues. V lost 5 bases, J lost 4 bases, and 7 bases stayed unmatched. Germline CDR1 is LGHDT and CDR2 is YNNKEL (reference sequence). CDR3: CASSGTGALNEKLFF. The CDR3 DNA reads TGTGCCAGCAGCGGAACAGGGGCCCTTAATGAAAAACTGTTTTTT.

The J gene is TRBJ2-2, the V gene TRBV19, with D possibly matching TRBD1 (6 bases). Germline V gene sequence: CDR1 LNHDA, CDR2 SQIVND (reference sequence). Trimming pared 5 bases from V and 4 bases from J, leaving 14 bases between. This CDR3 comprises 15 residues. Written as DNA, the CDR3 is TGTGCCAGTAGTTTCACAACAGGGTTCACCGGGGAGCTGTTTTTT. Translation gives CASSFTTGFTGELFF.

The chain links TRBV5-1 to TRBJ1-2; TRBD1 aligns across 9 bases. The CDR3 covers 13 residues. Germline CDR1 SGHRS, CDR2 YFSETQ. J gave up 8 bases and V 3 bases, and 5 bases lay outside the gene matches. CDR3 amino acids: CASSWGQGGGYTF. The CDR3 nucleotides read TGCGCCAGCAGCTGGGGACAGGGCGGCGGCTACACCTTC.

The chain's CDR3 is CASSQGHSSSYEQYF. The CDR3, as DNA: TGTGCCAGCAGCCAGGGGCACTCGAGCTCCTACGAGCAGTACTTC. This chain joins TRBV6-6 and TRBJ2-7, with D possibly being TRBD1 (6 bases). V gave up 6 bases and J gave up 0 bases, with 15 bases separating them. Germline V gene lookup returns CDR1 MNHNY and CDR2 SVGAGI (reference sequence). This CDR3 has 15 amino acids.

The chain uses TRBV28 and TRBJ1-5; TRBD1 agrees at 7 bases. The germline gives CDR1 MDHEN, CDR2 SYDVKM. V lost 7 bases and J lost 3; bases outside the gene matches: 12. This CDR3 contains 16 residues. The CDR3 DNA follows: TGTGCCAGCACCTTACAGGGGTCCGTTGCCAATCAGCCCCAGCATTTT. As protein: CASTLQGSVANQPQHF. Variable domain in full (rest from reference TRBV28 and TRBJ1-5): DVKVTQSSRYLVKRTGEKVFLECVQDMDHENMFWYRQDPGLGLRLIYFSYDVKMKEKGDIPEGYSVSREKKERFSLILESASTNQTSMYLCASTLQGSVANQPQHFGDGTRLSIL.

This rearrangement joins TRBV18 to TRBJ1-1; D remains unclear. Per the germline V gene, CDR1 is KGHSH and CDR2 is LQKENI. This CDR3 spans 14 amino acids. V lost 4 bases and J lost 0, with 9 bases in between. The CDR3, as DNA: TGTGCCAGCTCACTTGACATGATGAACACTGAAGCTTTCTTT. Residues: CASSLDMMNTEAFF.

V is TRBV11-3 and J is TRBJ2-7, with D hard to call. V lost 4 bases, J lost 3 bases, and 13 bases lay in between. The CDR3 runs 14 residues. The germline CDR1 and CDR2 sequences are SGHNT and YENEEA. The CDR3 bases are TGTGCCAGCAGCTCACGAGGCGGCAGCTACGAGCAGTACTTC. Its protein product is CASSSRGGSYEQYF.